The 28 T cell receptor beta chains in this list originate from one sample, sequenced in a study of T-cell reconstitution after alpha-beta-depleted transplantation in children. Whole-study results and caveats: Counts and diversity of T cells one year after transplant came mostly from newly produced T cells.

For these TCRs, the target antigens are not known. A TCRbeta library incorporating unique molecular identifiers was prepared. One entry per CDR3 protein, called by TCRdb with MiXCR from the PCR reads. The table shows 250,000 to 300,000 distinct CDR3 sequences, with approximately 7.3% occurring only once. The sequenced sample was peripheral blood, obtained 360 days after TCRalphabeta/CD19-depleted stem cell transplant. The receptors originated from a female patient aged 2-10 years who had a stem cell transplant for Fanconi anemia, so the T cells may come from the graft donor.

Many counts were recorded for this clonotype. This chain links TRBV11-2 with TRBJ2-1, with 9 bases identical to TRBD2. Unmatched junction bases numbered 7, after V lost 2 bases and J lost 8 bases. CDR1 and CDR2 (germline): SGHAT, FQNNGV. The CDR3 has 15 amino acids. The CDR3 nucleotides read TGTGCCAGCAGCTTAAGAAGCGGGGGGTGGGATGAGCAGTTCTTC. This encodes CASSLRSGGWDEQFF.

Many counts were recorded for this clonotype. The chain combines TRBV19 with TRBJ1-5; 12 bases are a match to TRBD1. Germline values: CDR1 LNHDA, CDR2 SQIVND (reference sequence). J was trimmed by 4 bases and V by 11 bases; bases with no gene match: 9. The CDR3 is 15 residues long. The DNA for the CDR3 is TGTGCCTCTGGGACAGGGGGCCCCCTTAATCAGCCCCAGCATTTT. It is translated as CASGTGGPLNQPQHF.

The J gene is TRBJ2-2, the V gene TRBV24-1, with TRBD2 matching over 12 bases. The CDR3 runs to 16 residues. Germline trimming cut 4 bases from V and 4 bases from J; bases unmatched to any gene: 3. CDR1 and CDR2 from the germline V gene are KGHDR and SFDVKD. The CDR3 DNA reads as TGTGCCACCAGTGAGGGACTAGCGGGCTTCACCGGGGAGCTGTTTTTT. It translates to CATSEGLAGFTGELFF.

This chain connects TRBV5-1 to TRBJ2-3; the D gene is possibly TRBD2 (6 bases). With 6 bases removed from V and 1 base from J, the gap between germline ends came to 12 bases. In germline, CDR1 is SGHRS, CDR2 YFSETQ. This CDR3 spans 14 amino acids. CDR3 bases: TGCGCCAGCATAAGGGGAGGAGGCACAGATACGCAGTATTTT. It is translated as CASIRGGGTDTQYF.

This clonotype turned up a few times. This sequence joins TRBV3-1 and TRBJ2-7; the D is unclear. The CDR3 loop spans 16 amino acids. From germline, CDR1 is LGHDT and CDR2 YNNKEL (reference sequence). Trimming shortened V by 0 bases and J by 2 bases, and 14 bases separated the two germline ends. The CDR3 bases are TGTGCCAGCAGCCAAGATCCGGACGTGGGGACCTACGAGCAGTACTTC. It translates to CASSQDPDVGTYEQYF.

This clonotype was picked up many times. This chain connects TRBV28 to TRBJ1-6; 10 positions agree with TRBD1. CDR3 length equals 14 residues. The germline gives CDR1 MDHEN, CDR2 SYDVKM. V lost 3 bases to trimming and J lost 9 bases; unmatched junction nucleotides: 2. The CDR3 sequence is CASSLGQGISPLHF. The CDR3 DNA sequence: TGTGCCAGCAGTTTGGGACAGGGGATTTCACCCCTCCACTTT.

This clonotype was recorded at least ten times. The CDR3 DNA reads as TGTGCCAGCAGCTTGAAAGGGCTAGCGGCATCACAAGAGACCCAGTACTTC. Its translation: CASSLKGLAASQETQYF. This chain connects TRBV5-6 to TRBJ2-5; 7 positions agree with TRBD2. The CDR3 is made up of 17 amino acids. CDR1 SGHDT and CDR2 YYEEEE come from the germline V gene. J lost 2 bases, V lost 1 base, and 11 bases had no gene match. Full variable domain (remainder filled in from reference TRBV5-6 and TRBJ2-5): DAGVTQSPTHLIKTRGQQVTLRCSPKSGHDTVSWYQQALGQGPQFIFQYYEEEERQRGNFPDRFSGHQFPNYSSELNVNALLLGDSALYLCASSLKGLAASQETQYFGPGTRLLVL.

The rearrangement links TRBV20-1 to TRBJ2-1; 9 bases fit TRBD1. This CDR3 is 16 amino acids long. In germline, CDR1 is DFQATT, CDR2 SNEGSKA (reference sequence). V lost 3 bases to trimming and J lost 10 bases; unmatched junction nucleotides: 16. The CDR3 bases are TGCAGTGCTAGGGGTATTGGGGACAGGGAATTTTCGGAGCAGTTCTTC. Protein product: CSARGIGDREFSEQFF.

The chain carries TRBV7-2 and TRBJ1-1; 8 bases align to TRBD1. Germline loops: CDR1 SGHTA, CDR2 FQGNSA. CDR3 length equals 16 residues. J lost 7 bases, V lost 5 bases, and 15 bases had no gene match. For the CDR3, the DNA is TGTGCCAGCAGCCCCTCTCCTCAGGGGGCGTGGGGTGAAGCTTTCTTT. Translating it yields CASSPSPQGAWGEAFF. The variable domain in full, completed from reference TRBV7-2 and TRBJ1-1, reads GAGVSQSPSNKVTEKGKDVELRCDPISGHTALYWYRQSLGQGLEFLIYFQGNSAPDKSGLPSDRFSAERTGGSVSTLTIQRTQQEDSAVYLCASSPSPQGAWGEAFFGQGTRLTVV.

This clonotype has just a few counts. The chain carries TRBV14 and TRBJ2-7; TRBD1 matches 8 bases. Germline V gene sequence: CDR1 SGHDN, CDR2 FVKESK. The CDR3 consists of 16 residues. V gave up 3 bases and J gave up 0 bases; unmatched junction bases: 7. CDR3: CASSHGSGQGSYEQYF. The CDR3 nucleotides are TGTGCCAGCAGCCACGGAAGCGGACAGGGCTCCTACGAGCAGTACTTC.

This clonotype was counted between two and nine times. V usage is TRBV19 and J usage is TRBJ2-1, with 7 positions matching TRBD2. This CDR3 region has 15 residues. Germline values: CDR1 LNHDA, CDR2 SQIVND (reference sequence). With 4 bases clipped from V and 3 bases from J, the junction kept 6 bases outside the gene matches. The CDR3 DNA reads as TGTGCCAGTAGTACCGGGACTACGTACTACAATGAGCAGTTCTTC. This translates into CASSTGTTYYNEQFF.

The rearrangement uses TRBV5-1 and TRBJ1-4; perhaps TRBD1 as D (5 bases). CDR1 and CDR2 (germline): SGHRS, YFSETQ. This CDR3 region has 17 residues. Between the trimmed V and J ends, which lost 0 bases and 0 bases, there was a span of 12 bases. CDR3 nucleotide sequence: TGCGCCAGCAGCTTGGGGGTAGGACATTCAACTAATGAAAAACTGTTTTTT. Its protein is CASSLGVGHSTNEKLFF. The whole variable domain, filled in from reference TRBV5-1 and TRBJ1-4, reads KAGVTQTPRYLIKTRGQQVTLSCSPISGHRSVSWYQQTPGQGLQFLFEYFSETQRNKGNFPGRFSGRQFSNSRSEMNVSTLELGDSALYLCASSLGVGHSTNEKLFFGSGTQLSVL.

The chain combines TRBV18 with TRBJ2-3, with a weak D call TRBD1 (5 bases). This CDR3 spans 15 amino acids. Germline V gene data show CDR1 as KGHSH and CDR2 as LQKENI. V lost 5 bases and J lost 1, with 13 bases in between. The CDR3 DNA sequence: TGTGCCAGCTCAAAGGACAAAGATCGCACAGATACGCAGTATTTT. Its protein product is CASSKDKDRTDTQYF.

This clonotype was observed a handful of times. The chain recombines TRBV28 with TRBJ1-1; 7 positions match TRBD1. V was pared by 7 bases and J by 1 base, with 9 bases of the junction left unmatched. The CDR3 sequence is 15 residues long. Germline V gene lookup returns CDR1 MDHEN and CDR2 SYDVKM. The CDR3 sequence is CASTPWRQGNTEAFF. In DNA form, the CDR3 reads TGTGCCAGCACCCCTTGGAGACAGGGGAACACTGAAGCTTTCTTT.

Ten or more counts support this clonotype. The chain recombines TRBV20-1 with TRBJ2-3; D is undetermined. This CDR3 is 14 amino acids long. The germline V gene encodes CDR1 DFQATT and CDR2 SNEGSKA (reference sequence). The V and J ends lost 0 bases and 0 bases respectively, with 7 bases between them. The CDR3 here is CSARDQGSTDTQYF. In nucleotides, the CDR3 is TGCAGTGCTAGAGACCAAGGAAGCACAGATACGCAGTATTTT.

A note on this clonotype: Since a much larger clone is just one base distant, this may be a read error. The CDR3 ends on some other residue instead of the conserved phenylalanine or tryptophan, so this is likely a read error. The chain combines TRBV6-4 with TRBJ2-1; a weak D match, TRBD2 (5 bases). The CDR3 extends over 14 amino acids. The V gene's germline CDR1 is MRHNA and CDR2 SNTAGT. Trimming stripped 3 bases from V and 7 bases from J, with 13 bases between. The CDR3 reads CASSERGPANEQFY. In DNA, the CDR3 is TGTGCCAGCAGTGAGAGAGGGCCGGCGAATGAGCAGTTCTAC.

The chain couples TRBV3-1 to TRBJ1-4; D not certain. Germline values: CDR1 LGHDT, CDR2 YNNKEL (reference sequence). The CDR3 loop spans 14 amino acids. The V gene lost 0 bases and the J gene lost 6 bases, with 8 bases spanning the gap. In DNA, the CDR3 is TGTGCCAGCAGCCAAGAGGAGTGGGATGAAAAACTGTTTTTT. It encodes CASSQEEWDEKLFF.

As concerns this clonotype: A much larger clone lies one base from this, so it may be a read error. The CDR3 is CASSQKTSGGVMNYERYF. CDR3 DNA sequence: TGTGCCAGCAGCCAGAAGACTAGCGGGGGTGTTATGAACTACGAGCGGTACTTC. V usage is TRBV4-2 and J usage is TRBJ2-7; 12 nucleotides match TRBD2. The length of the CDR3 is 18 residues. Germline V gene lookup returns CDR1 LGHNA and CDR2 YNFKEQ.

The chain carries TRBV4-3 and TRBJ2-2; D remains ambiguous. The germline V and J ends were trimmed by 3 bases and 3 bases, with 11 bases remaining between them. The germline gives CDR1 LGHNA, CDR2 YSLEER. The CDR3 extends over 15 amino acids. The CDR3 coding sequence is TGCGCCAGCAGCCAGGTTCAGTCAGACACCGGGGAGCTGTTTTTT. Translation gives CASSQVQSDTGELFF.

V usage is TRBV7-6 and J usage is TRBJ2-2; tentatively, D is TRBD2 (5 bases). CDR3 size: 15 residues. Trimming shortened V by 5 bases and J by 1 base, and 11 bases separated the two germline ends. From germline, CDR1 is SGHVS and CDR2 FNYEAQ. Here the CDR3 DNA reads TGTGCCAGCAGCATGGAGGCGCGGAACACCGGGGAGCTGTTTTTT. Translated, it gives CASSMEARNTGELFF. The variable domain in full, completed from reference TRBV7-6 and TRBJ2-2, reads GAGVSQSPRYKVTKRGQDVALRCDPISGHVSLYWYRQALGQGPEFLTYFNYEAQQDKSGLPNDRFSAERPEGSISTLTIQRTEQRDSAMYRCASSMEARNTGELFFGEGSRLTVL.

The rearrangement joins TRBV12-3 or TRBV12-4 to TRBJ2-5; D is uncertain. This CDR3 is built from 14 residues. Trimming took 3 bases from V and 1 from J, leaving 9 bases between them. CDR3 region: CASSLWQPQETQYF. The CDR3 DNA reads TGTGCCAGCAGTTTGTGGCAGCCCCAAGAGACCCAGTACTTC.

This clonotype showed up just a few times. This chain uses TRBV18 with TRBJ2-7; the D gene could be TRBD1 or TRBD2 (5 bases each). In germline, CDR1 is KGHSH, CDR2 LQKENI. V lost 1 base and J 7 bases, leaving 11 bases between the germline ends. The CDR3 has 13 amino acids. CDR3 in DNA: TGTGCCAGCTCACCACTGGGGGTAGGGGAGCAGTACGTC. It yields the protein CASSPLGVGEQYV.

This clonotype has at least ten counts. The V call is TRBV5-4, the J call TRBJ1-1; D remains ambiguous. Trimming shortened V by 4 bases and J by 7 bases, and 14 bases separated the two germline ends. CDR1 is SGHNT and CDR2 is YYREEE in the germline V gene (reference sequence). This CDR3 comprises 13 residues. CDR3 coding DNA: TGTGCCAGCAGCCCGACGGGCGGCCTTGAAGCTTTCTTT. Translated, it gives CASSPTGGLEAFF. Drawing the rest from reference TRBV5-4 and TRBJ1-1, the complete variable domain is ETGVTQSPTHLIKTRGQQVTLRCSSQSGHNTVSWYQQALGQGPQFIFQYYREEENGRGNFPPRFSGLQFPNYSSELNVNALELDDSALYLCASSPTGGLEAFFGQGTRLTVV.

The sample holds many counts of this clonotype. The chain carries TRBV20-1 and TRBJ1-4, with 8 bases identical to TRBD1. This CDR3 has 13 amino acids. The J segment lost 6 bases and the V segment lost 6 bases, leaving 6 bases of the junction unmatched. Per germline, CDR1 DFQATT and CDR2 SNEGSKA (reference sequence). In DNA form, the CDR3 reads TGCAGTGCGAGGACAGGGTTACATGAAAAACTGTTTTTT. Its translation is CSARTGLHEKLFF.

In this sample, this clonotype turned up many times. The V gene is TRBV7-9, the J gene TRBJ2-1; D gene uncertain. Trimming shortened V by 5 bases and J by 5 bases, and 7 bases separated the two germline ends. Per germline, CDR1 SEHNR and CDR2 FQNEAQ (reference sequence). The CDR3 length is 12 residues. This CDR3 reads CASSPINNEQFF. CDR3 coding DNA: TGTGCCAGCAGCCCCATAAACAATGAGCAGTTCTTC.

This clonotype was seen at least ten times. This rearrangement joins TRBV29-1 to TRBJ2-6, with 7 nucleotides matching TRBD1. This CDR3 is built from 16 residues. CDR1 is SQVTM, CDR2 ANQGSEA, per germline. Trimming cost V 1 base and J 0 bases; bases outside gene matches: 3. Written as DNA, the CDR3 is TGCAGCGTTGAAGGTTGGGACAGCTCTGGGGCCAACGTCCTGACTTTC. Its protein is CSVEGWDSSGANVLTF.

The sample holds many counts of this clonotype. V and J are TRBV12-3 or TRBV12-4 and TRBJ2-3, with unresolved D. V lost 6 bases to trimming and J lost 2 bases, with 15 bases between them. The CDR3 runs 15 residues. The CDR3 region is CASSVVGFDTDTQYF. CDR3 sequence (DNA): TGTGCCAGCAGCGTTGTGGGATTTGACACAGATACGCAGTATTTT.

This clonotype was seen more than once but under ten times. The V and J genes are TRBV2 and TRBJ1-1; D possibly corresponds to TRBD1 (5 bases). Per the germline V gene, CDR1 is SNHLY and CDR2 is FYNNEI. The CDR3 runs 14 residues. The V end was cut by 5 bases, the J end by 6 bases, with 16 bases between. CDR3 in amino acids: CASSQLRENPEAFF. CDR3 bases: TGTGCCAGCAGTCAACTCAGGGAAAACCCTGAAGCTTTCTTT.